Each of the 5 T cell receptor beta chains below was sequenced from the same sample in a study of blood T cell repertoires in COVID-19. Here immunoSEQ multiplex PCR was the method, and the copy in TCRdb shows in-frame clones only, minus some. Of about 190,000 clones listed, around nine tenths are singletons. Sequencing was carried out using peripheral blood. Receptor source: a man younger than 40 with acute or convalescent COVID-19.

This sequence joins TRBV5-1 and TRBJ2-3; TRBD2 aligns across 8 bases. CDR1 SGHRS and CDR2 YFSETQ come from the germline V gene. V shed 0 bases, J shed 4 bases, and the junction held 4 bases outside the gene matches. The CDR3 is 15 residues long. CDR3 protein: CASSLGGGIADTQYF. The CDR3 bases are TGCGCCAGCAGCTTGGGCGGGGGGATCGCAGATACGCAGTATTTT.

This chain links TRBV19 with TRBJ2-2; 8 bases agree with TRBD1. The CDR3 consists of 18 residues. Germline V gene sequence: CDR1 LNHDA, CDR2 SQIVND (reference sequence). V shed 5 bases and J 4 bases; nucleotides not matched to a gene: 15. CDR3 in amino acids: CASSPPTGGTVGTGELFF. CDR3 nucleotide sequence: TGTGCCAGTAGTCCCCCAACAGGGGGTACGGTCGGCACCGGGGAGCTGTTTTTT.

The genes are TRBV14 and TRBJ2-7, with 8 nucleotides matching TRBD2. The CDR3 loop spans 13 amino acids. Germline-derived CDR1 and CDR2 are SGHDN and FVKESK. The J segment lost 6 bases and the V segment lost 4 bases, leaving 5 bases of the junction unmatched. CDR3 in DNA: TGTGCCAGCAGCCCCCAGGCGGGGGGCGAGCAGTACTTC. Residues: CASSPQAGGEQYF.

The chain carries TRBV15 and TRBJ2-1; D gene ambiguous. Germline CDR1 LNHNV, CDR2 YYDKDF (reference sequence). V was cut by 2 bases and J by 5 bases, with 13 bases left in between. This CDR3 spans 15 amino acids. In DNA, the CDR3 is TGTGCCACCAGCAGAAAGCAGACTGGCAACAATGAGCAGTTCTTC. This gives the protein CATSRKQTGNNEQFF.

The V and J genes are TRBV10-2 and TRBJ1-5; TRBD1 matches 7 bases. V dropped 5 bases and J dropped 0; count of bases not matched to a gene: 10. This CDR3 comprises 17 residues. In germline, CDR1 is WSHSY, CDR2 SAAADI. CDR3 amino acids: CASSLGTDTYSNQPQHF. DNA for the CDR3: TGCGCCAGCAGTTTGGGGACAGACACTTATAGCAATCAGCCCCAGCATTTT.